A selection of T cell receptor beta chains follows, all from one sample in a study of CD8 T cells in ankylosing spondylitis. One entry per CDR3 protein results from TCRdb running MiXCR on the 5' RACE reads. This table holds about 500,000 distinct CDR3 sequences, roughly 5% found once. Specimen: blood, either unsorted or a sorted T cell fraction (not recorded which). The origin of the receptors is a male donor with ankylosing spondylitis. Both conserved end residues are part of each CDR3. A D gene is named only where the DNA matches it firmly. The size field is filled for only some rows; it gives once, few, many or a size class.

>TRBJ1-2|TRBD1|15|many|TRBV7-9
CASTLGQGWDYGYTF
TGTGCCAGCACCCTAGGACAGGGATGGGACTATGGCTACACCTTC
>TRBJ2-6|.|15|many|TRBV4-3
CASSQDRWNPNVLTF
TGCGCCAGCAGCCAAGATCGATGGAACCCTAACGTCCTGACTTTC
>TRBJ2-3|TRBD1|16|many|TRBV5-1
CASSRGQGDGTDTQYF
TGCGCCAGCAGCCGGGGACAGGGAGACGGCACAGATACGCAGTATTTT
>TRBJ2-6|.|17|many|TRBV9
CASSVLPVASDANVLTF
TGTGCCAGCAGCGTACTGCCGGTGGCTTCTGATGCCAACGTCCTGACTTTC
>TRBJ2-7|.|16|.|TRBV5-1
CASSRTGGLAEYEQYF
TGCGCCAGCAGCCGGACAGGGGGACTAGCGGAATACGAGCAGTACTTC
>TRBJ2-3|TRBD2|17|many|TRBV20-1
CSASGSLTSGGTDTQYF
TGCAGTGCTAGTGGGTCCCTGACTAGCGGGGGCACAGATACGCAGTATTTT
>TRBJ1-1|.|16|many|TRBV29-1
CSVDGLGHLMNTEAFF
TGCAGCGTTGATGGGTTGGGACACCTAATGAACACTGAAGCTTTCTTT
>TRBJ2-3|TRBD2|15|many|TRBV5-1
CASSLEGGVTDTQYF
TGCGCCAGCAGCTTGGAGGGAGGGGTCACAGATACGCAGTATTTT
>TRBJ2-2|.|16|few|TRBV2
CASSLDRISRARELFF
TGTGCCAGCAGCCTAGATAGGATTTCTAGGGCGCGGGAGCTGTTTTTT
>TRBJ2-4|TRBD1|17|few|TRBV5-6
CASSSVRTGGAKNIQYF
TGTGCCAGCAGCTCGGTGAGGACAGGGGGCGCAAAAAACATTCAGTACTTC
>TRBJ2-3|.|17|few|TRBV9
CASSVARGGGLTDTQYF
TGTGCCAGCAGCGTAGCAAGGGGAGGGGGCCTCACAGATACGCAGTATTTT
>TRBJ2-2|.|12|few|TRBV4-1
CASSQVIGELFF
TGCGCCAGCAGCCAAGTCATCGGGGAGCTGTTTTTT
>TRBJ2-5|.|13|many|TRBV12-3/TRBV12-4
CASRRRNQETQYF
TGTGCCAGCAGGCGTAGGAACCAAGAGACCCAGTACTTC
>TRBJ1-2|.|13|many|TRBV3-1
CASSQSGLDGYTF
TGTGCCAGCAGCCAATCAGGCCTCGATGGCTACACCTTC
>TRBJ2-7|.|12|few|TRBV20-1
CSAGRGSDEQYF
TGCAGTGCTGGCCGAGGGAGTGACGAGCAGTACTTC
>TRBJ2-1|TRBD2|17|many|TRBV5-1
CASSGGLAASSYNEQFF
TGCGCCAGCAGCGGGGGACTAGCGGCTAGCTCCTACAATGAGCAGTTCTTC
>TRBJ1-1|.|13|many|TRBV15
CATSRDRNTEAFF
TGTGCCACCAGCCGAGACAGGAACACTGAAGCTTTCTTT
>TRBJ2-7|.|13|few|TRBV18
CASSPPTVDEQYF
TGTGCCAGCTCACCACCGACCGTGGACGAGCAGTACTTC
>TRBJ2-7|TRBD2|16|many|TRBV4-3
CASSPSTSLKFYEQYF
TGCGCCAGCAGCCCCTCGACTAGCCTCAAATTCTACGAGCAGTACTTC
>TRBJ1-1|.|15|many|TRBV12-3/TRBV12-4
CASSWVRGWGEEAFF
TGTGCCAGCAGTTGGGTCAGGGGATGGGGTGAAGAAGCTTTCTTT
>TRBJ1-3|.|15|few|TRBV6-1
CASTELGALGNTIYF
TGTGCCAGCACTGAACTGGGGGCGCTTGGAAACACCATATATTTT
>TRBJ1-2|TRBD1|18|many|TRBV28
CASSRPGQGDRDDYGYTF
TGTGCCAGCAGCCGCCCGGGACAGGGGGATCGCGATGACTATGGCTACACCTTC
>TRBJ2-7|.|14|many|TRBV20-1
CSALPQGRSYEQYF
TGCAGTGCCCTACCTCAGGGGCGATCCTACGAGCAGTACTTC
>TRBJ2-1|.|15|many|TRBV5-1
CASSLLRDRYNEQFF
TGCGCCAGCAGCTTGTTGCGGGATAGGTACAATGAGCAGTTCTTC
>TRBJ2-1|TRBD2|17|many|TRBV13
CASSFRSGGPLNNEQFF
TGTGCCAGCAGCTTCCGTAGCGGGGGGCCTCTAAACAATGAGCAGTTCTTC
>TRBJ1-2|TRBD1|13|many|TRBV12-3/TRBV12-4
CASSLGQAVRYTF
TGTGCCAGCAGTTTGGGACAGGCGGTTCGCTACACCTTC
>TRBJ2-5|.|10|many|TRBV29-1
CSGGYETQYF
TGCAGCGGGGGATATGAGACCCAGTACTTC
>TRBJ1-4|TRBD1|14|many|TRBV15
CATSPDRPTEKLFF
TGTGCCACCAGCCCGGACAGGCCTACTGAAAAACTGTTTTTT
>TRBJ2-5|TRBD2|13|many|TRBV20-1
CSAPGLAGRAQYF
TGCAGTGCACCGGGACTAGCGGGTCGGGCCCAGTACTTC
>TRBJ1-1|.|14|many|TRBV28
CASRGWGSNTEAFF
TGTGCCAGCAGGGGATGGGGATCGAACACTGAAGCTTTCTTT
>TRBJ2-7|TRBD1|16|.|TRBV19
CASTPRAGQGFYEQYF
TGTGCCAGTACCCCAAGGGCCGGACAGGGCTTCTACGAGCAGTACTTC
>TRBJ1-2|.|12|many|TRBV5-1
CASRRTAYGYTF
TGCGCCAGCAGAAGGACCGCGTATGGCTACACCTTC
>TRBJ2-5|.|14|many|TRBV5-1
CASSLRGNQETQYF
TGCGCCAGCAGCTTGCGGGGGAACCAAGAGACCCAGTACTTC
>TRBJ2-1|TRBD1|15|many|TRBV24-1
CATRSAGTGVDEQFF
TGTGCCACCAGAAGTGCCGGGACAGGGGTCGATGAGCAGTTCTTC
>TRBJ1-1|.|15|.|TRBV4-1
CASSQEERRRTEAFF
TGCGCCAGCAGCCAAGAGGAGCGGAGGAGAACTGAAGCTTTCTTT
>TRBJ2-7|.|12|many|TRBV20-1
CSAGHRNYEQYF
TGCAGTGCGGGACACCGGAACTACGAGCAGTACTTC
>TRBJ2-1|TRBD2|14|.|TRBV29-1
CSGVGLAGYNEQFF
TGCAGCGGAGTGGGACTAGCGGGCTACAATGAGCAGTTCTTC
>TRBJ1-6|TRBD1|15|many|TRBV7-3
CASRVTGALNSPLHF
TGTGCCAGCAGAGTCACAGGGGCCCTAAATTCACCCCTCCACTTT
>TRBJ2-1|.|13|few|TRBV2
CASGRTIYNEQFF
TGTGCCAGCGGGAGGACGATATACAATGAGCAGTTCTTC
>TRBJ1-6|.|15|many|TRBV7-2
CASSLTRQALHHLHF
TGTGCCAGCAGCTTAACGAGACAGGCCCTCCACCACCTCCACTTT
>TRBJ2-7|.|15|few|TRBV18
CASSLTLGSSYEQYF
TGTGCCAGCTCATTGACCCTGGGGAGCTCCTACGAGCAGTACTTC
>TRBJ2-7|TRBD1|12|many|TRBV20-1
CSPRQGNNEQYF
TGCAGTCCACGACAGGGAAACAACGAGCAGTACTTC
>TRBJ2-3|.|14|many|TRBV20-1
CSAPLSTSTDTQYF
TGCAGTGCTCCCCTTTCGACTAGCACAGATACGCAGTATTTT
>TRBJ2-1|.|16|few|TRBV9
CASSLFSTPSYNEQFF
TGTGCCAGCAGCCTCTTTAGCACCCCCTCCTACAATGAGCAGTTCTTC
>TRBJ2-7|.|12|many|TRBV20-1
CSARAAVYEQYF
TGCAGTGCCCGGGCGGCCGTCTACGAGCAGTACTTC
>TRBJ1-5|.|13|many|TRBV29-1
CSAGDGSYQPQHF
TGCAGCGCCGGGGACGGATCCTATCAGCCCCAGCATTTT
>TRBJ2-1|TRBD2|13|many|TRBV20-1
CSAAGLANNEQFF
TGCAGTGCTGCGGGACTAGCCAACAATGAGCAGTTCTTC
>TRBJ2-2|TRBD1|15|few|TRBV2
CASSRGQQLTGELFF
TGTGCCAGCAGTAGGGGACAGCAATTAACCGGGGAGCTGTTTTTT
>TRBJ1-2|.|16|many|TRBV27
CASSLYAGRMDYGYTF
TGTGCCAGCAGTTTATACGCTGGCCGAATGGACTATGGCTACACCTTC
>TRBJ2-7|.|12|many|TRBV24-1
CATSDLGREQYF
TGTGCCACCAGTGATTTGGGCCGTGAGCAGTACTTC
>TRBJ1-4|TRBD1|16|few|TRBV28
CASSPAGGQGFEKLFF
TGTGCCAGCAGTCCCGCTGGGGGACAGGGTTTTGAAAAACTGTTTTTT
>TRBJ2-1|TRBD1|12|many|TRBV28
CASKGQYNEQFF
TGTGCCAGCAAGGGACAGTACAATGAGCAGTTCTTC
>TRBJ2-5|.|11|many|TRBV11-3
CASSSTGVVHF
TGTGCCAGCAGCTCTACGGGCGTCGTGCACTTC
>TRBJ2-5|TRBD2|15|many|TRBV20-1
CSASPLAGNQETQYF
TGCAGTGCTAGTCCGCTAGCGGGCAACCAAGAGACCCAGTACTTC
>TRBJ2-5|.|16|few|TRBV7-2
CASSLQQGRGGETQYF
TGTGCCAGCAGCCTCCAGCAGGGTAGGGGCGGGGAGACCCAGTACTTC
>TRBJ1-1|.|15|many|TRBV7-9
CASSPGGRRSTEAFF
TGTGCCAGCAGTCCCGGGGGCAGGCGGAGTACTGAAGCTTTCTTT
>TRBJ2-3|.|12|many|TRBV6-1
CASSRGTDTQYF
TGTGCCAGCAGTCGGGGGACAGATACGCAGTATTTT
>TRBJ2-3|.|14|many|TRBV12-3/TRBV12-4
CASSFLKGTDTQYF
TGTGCCAGCAGTTTTCTGAAGGGCACAGATACGCAGTATTTT
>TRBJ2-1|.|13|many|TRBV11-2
CASSLDHNNEQFF
TGTGCCAGCAGCTTAGATCACAACAATGAGCAGTTCTTC